These T cell receptor beta chains were read from a single sample in a study of cytomegalovirus exposure and HLA in healthy donors. Profiling relied on immunoSEQ multiplex PCR, and the TCRdb table lists in-frame clones only, not all of them. The sample has some 200,000 clones; the top ten hold around 0.8%. The sample comprised PBMCs. The receptors come from a woman in her late teens or twenties in good health and CMV-seropositive. Both conserved end residues are part of each CDR3. Fields, in order: D gene, V gene, J gene, CDR3 protein, CDR3 DNA. A D gene is named only where the DNA matches it firmly.

D gene: NA
V gene: TRBV29-1
J gene: TRBJ2-3
CDR3 protein: CGVGPGSPGDTQYF
CDR3 DNA: TGCGGCGTTGGCCCGGGGTCCCCCGGAGATACGCAGTATTTT

D gene: NA
V gene: TRBV2
J gene: TRBJ2-7
CDR3 protein: CASSESRGRQYF
CDR3 DNA: TGTGCCAGCAGTGAGTCCCGGGGAAGGCAGTACTTC

D gene: NA
V gene: TRBV21-1
J gene: TRBJ2-7
CDR3 protein: CASSKGRGVNEQYF
CDR3 DNA: TGTGCCAGCAGCAAAGGGCGGGGGGTGAACGAGCAGTACTTC

D gene: NA
V gene: TRBV30
J gene: TRBJ1-2
CDR3 protein: CAWSRGEPGGYTF
CDR3 DNA: TGTGCCTGGAGCCGGGGGGAACCCGGGGGCTACACCTTC

D gene: TRBD1
V gene: TRBV5-1
J gene: TRBJ1-1
CDR3 protein: CASSDRAHTEAFF
CDR3 DNA: TGCGCCAGCAGTGACAGGGCGCACACTGAAGCTTTCTTT

D gene: NA
V gene: TRBV10-2
J gene: TRBJ1-3
CDR3 protein: CASSGAGDSGNTIYF
CDR3 DNA: TGCGCCAGCAGTGGAGCAGGCGACTCTGGAAACACCATATATTTT

D gene: TRBD1
V gene: TRBV5-1
J gene: TRBJ1-1
CDR3 protein: CASSPRTGGQEAFF
CDR3 DNA: TGCGCCAGCAGCCCAAGGACAGGGGGCCAAGAAGCTTTCTTT

D gene: NA
V gene: TRBV19
J gene: TRBJ1-2
CDR3 protein: CASSYTGSAGYTF
CDR3 DNA: TGTGCCAGTAGTTACACAGGATCAGCCGGCTACACCTTC

D gene: TRBD2
V gene: TRBV7-9
J gene: TRBJ2-3
CDR3 protein: CASSLTSGLTDTQYF
CDR3 DNA: TGTGCCAGCAGCCTTACTAGCGGACTCACAGATACGCAGTATTTT

D gene: NA
V gene: TRBV10-3
J gene: TRBJ1-6
CDR3 protein: CAIRADRNNSPLHF
CDR3 DNA: TGTGCCATCAGAGCCGACAGAAATAATTCACCCCTCCACTTT

D gene: TRBD2
V gene: TRBV11-1
J gene: TRBJ2-1
CDR3 protein: CASSSLGGDYNEQFF
CDR3 DNA: TGTGCCAGCAGCTCCCTCGGGGGGGATTACAATGAGCAGTTCTTC

D gene: NA
V gene: TRBV29-1
J gene: TRBJ1-3
CDR3 protein: CSVEDRQLGNTIYF
CDR3 DNA: TGCAGCGTTGAAGATAGACAGCTAGGAAACACCATATATTTT

D gene: NA
V gene: TRBV12-2
J gene: TRBJ2-6
CDR3 protein: CASRSTLIGQGSSGANVLTF
CDR3 DNA: TGTGCAAGTCGCTCGACACTGATAGGACAGGGGAGCTCTGGGGCCAACGTCCTGACTTTC

D gene: NA
V gene: TRBV6-4
J gene: TRBJ2-2
CDR3 protein: CASSPAVGVGAGELFF
CDR3 DNA: TGTGCCAGCAGTCCTGCCGTGGGCGTAGGGGCCGGGGAGCTGTTTTTT

D gene: NA
V gene: TRBV19
J gene: TRBJ1-1
CDR3 protein: CASSTSTGTEAFF
CDR3 DNA: TGTGCCAGTAGTACTTCCACCGGGACAGAAGCTTTCTTT

D gene: TRBD1
V gene: TRBV6-6
J gene: TRBJ1-4
CDR3 protein: CASSDTGGDEKLFF
CDR3 DNA: TGTGCCAGCAGTGACACAGGGGGCGATGAAAAACTGTTTTTT

D gene: TRBD1
V gene: TRBV10-3
J gene: TRBJ1-2
CDR3 protein: CAIRPGQEYGYTF
CDR3 DNA: TGTGCCATCAGACCGGGACAGGAGTATGGCTACACCTTC

D gene: TRBD1
V gene: TRBV6-5
J gene: TRBJ1-2
CDR3 protein: CASTGGQNYGYTF
CDR3 DNA: TGTGCCAGCACTGGGGGACAGAACTATGGCTACACCTTC

D gene: NA
V gene: TRBV5-4
J gene: TRBJ1-3
CDR3 protein: CASSSLGGSGNTIYF
CDR3 DNA: TGTGCCAGCAGCTCCTTGGGGGGCTCTGGAAACACCATATATTTT

D gene: TRBD2
V gene: TRBV10-3
J gene: TRBJ2-5
CDR3 protein: CAISGSKGETQYF
CDR3 DNA: TGTGCCATAAGCGGGAGCAAGGGAGAGACCCAGTACTTC

D gene: NA
V gene: TRBV23-1
J gene: TRBJ1-2
CDR3 protein: CASSQSEQPRLNYGYTF
CDR3 DNA: TGCGCCAGCAGTCAATCGGAACAGCCTCGTCTAAACTATGGCTACACCTTC

D gene: NA
V gene: TRBV6-1
J gene: TRBJ2-3
CDR3 protein: CASSDRESTDTQYF
CDR3 DNA: TGTGCCAGCAGTGACCGGGAGAGCACAGATACGCAGTATTTT

D gene: TRBD2
V gene: TRBV7-6
J gene: TRBJ2-3
CDR3 protein: CASSYSGTSTDTQYF
CDR3 DNA: TGTGCCAGCAGTTATAGCGGGACTAGCACAGATACGCAGTATTTT

D gene: NA
V gene: TRBV4-1
J gene: TRBJ2-1
CDR3 protein: CASSQEGNSVLGNEQFF
CDR3 DNA: TGCGCCAGCAGCCAAGAGGGTAATAGCGTACTGGGTAATGAGCAGTTCTTC

D gene: TRBD2
V gene: TRBV4-1
J gene: TRBJ2-7
CDR3 protein: CASSQSLAGALGEQYF
CDR3 DNA: TGCGCCAGCAGCCAATCTTTAGCGGGGGCCCTGGGCGAGCAGTACTTC

D gene: NA
V gene: TRBV27
J gene: TRBJ2-7
CDR3 protein: CASSLGTSYEQYF
CDR3 DNA: TGTGCCAGCAGTTTAGGGACAAGCTACGAGCAGTACTTC

D gene: TRBD1
V gene: TRBV9
J gene: TRBJ2-1
CDR3 protein: CASSLSGGLNEQFF
CDR3 DNA: TGTGCCAGCAGCCTCTCAGGGGGCCTCAATGAGCAGTTCTTC

D gene: NA
V gene: TRBV9
J gene: TRBJ2-5
CDR3 protein: CASSVNGREAETQYF
CDR3 DNA: TGTGCCAGCAGCGTAAATGGCAGGGAGGCAGAGACCCAGTACTTC

D gene: NA
V gene: TRBV6-6
J gene: TRBJ2-7
CDR3 protein: CASSSGRDRTYEQYF
CDR3 DNA: TGTGCCAGCAGTTCGGGGAGGGACAGGACCTACGAGCAGTACTTC

D gene: NA
V gene: TRBV4-1
J gene: TRBJ2-7
CDR3 protein: CASSQGLAYEQYF
CDR3 DNA: TGCGCCAGCAGCCAAGGGCTAGCCTACGAGCAGTACTTC

D gene: TRBD2
V gene: TRBV6-1
J gene: TRBJ2-7
CDR3 protein: CASSERSGGSDEQYF
CDR3 DNA: TGTGCCAGCAGTGAACGGAGCGGGGGCTCGGACGAGCAGTACTTC

D gene: TRBD1
V gene: TRBV7-3
J gene: TRBJ1-1
CDR3 protein: CASSHGQGEAFF
CDR3 DNA: TGTGCCAGCAGCCATGGACAGGGAGAAGCTTTCTTT

D gene: NA
V gene: TRBV6-1
J gene: TRBJ1-5
CDR3 protein: CASSEGVAGVQPQHF
CDR3 DNA: TGTGCCAGCAGTGAAGGCGTAGCAGGGGTACAGCCCCAGCATTTT

D gene: TRBD1
V gene: TRBV4-1
J gene: TRBJ2-7
CDR3 protein: CASSHAGTGDYEQYF
CDR3 DNA: TGCGCCAGCAGCCATGCCGGGACAGGGGATTACGAGCAGTACTTC

D gene: NA
V gene: TRBV2
J gene: TRBJ2-6
CDR3 protein: CASSGRDTGANVLTF
CDR3 DNA: TGTGCCAGCAGTGGGCGGGATACTGGGGCCAACGTCCTGACTTTC

D gene: TRBD1
V gene: TRBV5-6
J gene: TRBJ1-1
CDR3 protein: CASSWVGTANTEAFF
CDR3 DNA: TGTGCCAGCAGCTGGGTAGGGACAGCGAACACTGAAGCTTTCTTT

D gene: TRBD2
V gene: TRBV4-1
J gene: TRBJ2-1
CDR3 protein: CASSQLELAAYNEQFF
CDR3 DNA: TGCGCCAGCAGCCAATTGGAACTAGCGGCTTACAATGAGCAGTTCTTC

D gene: NA
V gene: TRBV5-1
J gene: TRBJ2-1
CDR3 protein: CASSPGLASYNEQFF
CDR3 DNA: TGCGCCAGCAGCCCGGGACTGGCCTCCTACAATGAGCAGTTCTTC

D gene: TRBD1
V gene: TRBV15
J gene: TRBJ2-7
CDR3 protein: CATSRERGTGFFFTYEQYF
CDR3 DNA: TGTGCCACCAGCAGAGAGCGGGGGACAGGGTTTTTCTTCACCTACGAGCAGTACTTC

D gene: NA
V gene: TRBV18
J gene: TRBJ2-2
CDR3 protein: CASSPPEDTGELFF
CDR3 DNA: TGTGCCAGCTCACCACCGGAGGACACCGGGGAGCTGTTTTTT

D gene: NA
V gene: TRBV15
J gene: TRBJ2-3
CDR3 protein: CATSRDAGAGDTQYF
CDR3 DNA: TGTGCCACCAGCAGAGATGCGGGGGCGGGTGATACGCAGTATTTT

D gene: NA
V gene: TRBV9
J gene: TRBJ1-1
CDR3 protein: CASSVVKGLRNTEAFF
CDR3 DNA: TGTGCCAGCAGCGTAGTCAAGGGGCTTCGGAACACTGAAGCTTTCTTT